These T cell receptor beta chains were read from a single sample in a study of T cell responses to AZD1222 COVID-19 vaccine. The protocol was immunoSEQ multiplex PCR, while the TCRdb copy is restricted to in-frame clones and leaves out a portion. The data contain under 150,000 clones, roughly 93% of them singletons. Specimen: peripheral blood, collected 28 days after the second AZD1222 dose. Receptors originate from an adult who received the AZD1222 COVID-19 vaccine. Both conserved end residues are part of each CDR3. The order of the fields is V gene, J gene, clone size, D gene, CDR3 protein, CDR3 DNA. The D gene is left open where the match is weak. Clone size, where shown, is once, few, many, or a class for clones that have expanded.

>TRBV7-8|TRBJ1-3|NA|TRBD1
CASSPPGTGGRNTIYF
TGTGCCAGCAGCCCACCCGGGACAGGGGGACGAAACACCATATATTTT
>TRBV18|TRBJ2-2|once|TRBD2
CASSQGLAGVGYTGELFF
TGTGCCAGCTCACAAGGACTAGCGGGAGTAGGATACACCGGGGAGCTGTTTTTT
>TRBV19|TRBJ1-5|NA|NA
CASSAYVGEGDNQPQHF
TGTGCCAGTAGTGCCTACGTGGGGGAGGGAGATAATCAGCCCCAGCATTTT
>TRBV29-1|TRBJ1-3|once|NA
CSVEAGNGNTIYF
TGCAGCGTTGAAGCGGGAAATGGAAACACCATATATTTT
>TRBV2|TRBJ1-5|NA|NA
CASSVGQPNQPQHF
TGTGCCAGCAGTGTAGGACAGCCCAATCAGCCCCAGCATTTT
>TRBV10-1|TRBJ2-5|NA|NA
CASSAGSQETQYF
TGCGCCAGCAGTGCAGGCTCACAAGAGACCCAGTACTTC
>TRBV27|TRBJ1-2|NA|NA
CASSWGRNYGYTF
TGTGCCAGCAGTTGGGGACGGAACTATGGCTACACCTTC
>TRBV30|TRBJ2-7|NA|NA
CAWSWGFYEQYF
TGTGCCTGGAGTTGGGGGTTTTACGAGCAGTACTTC
>TRBV5-1|TRBJ2-1|NA|TRBD2
CASSLALAGGQASYNEQFF
TGCGCCAGCAGCTTGGCGCTAGCGGGAGGCCAAGCCTCCTACAATGAGCAGTTCTTC
>TRBV6-5|TRBJ1-1|NA|NA
CASSVTGANTEAFF
TGTGCCAGCAGCGTAACGGGGGCGAACACTGAAGCTTTCTTT
>TRBV7-9|TRBJ2-7|NA|NA
CASSPSSYEQYF
TGTGCCAGCAGCCCTAGCTCCTACGAGCAGTACTTC
>TRBV5-5|TRBJ1-5|NA|TRBD1
CASSLTGTGASNQPQHF
TGTGCCAGCAGCTTGACTGGGACAGGCGCAAGCAATCAGCCCCAGCATTTT
>TRBV7-2|TRBJ1-1|NA|NA
CASSQQVNTEAFF
TGTGCCAGCAGTCAACAGGTGAACACTGAAGCTTTCTTT
>TRBV12-3/TRBV12-4|TRBJ1-2|NA|NA
CASSPGENYGYTF
TGTGCCAGCAGTCCAGGGGAAAACTATGGCTACACCTTC
>TRBV7-9|TRBJ1-4|few|TRBD1
CASSSGQRTNEKLFF
TGTGCCAGCAGCTCGGGACAGCGAACTAATGAAAAACTGTTTTTT
>TRBV19|TRBJ1-4|NA|NA
CASSPLGGATNEKLFF
TGTGCCAGTAGTCCGCTCGGCGGCGCAACTAATGAAAAACTGTTTTTT
>TRBV30|TRBJ1-6|NA|TRBD1
CAWRAPYPQGARPLHF
TGTGCCTGGAGGGCACCTTACCCTCAGGGGGCGCGTCCCCTCCACTTT
>TRBV7-9|TRBJ2-1|NA|NA
CASSLAWGRPEQFF
TGTGCCAGCAGCTTAGCGTGGGGCCGACCTGAGCAGTTCTTC
>TRBV10-3|TRBJ1-6|NA|NA
CATSGKGPNSPLHF
TGTGCCACCTCGGGAAAGGGTCCCAATTCACCCCTCCACTTT
>TRBV6-5|TRBJ2-3|NA|TRBD2
CASSYLAGGQDTQYF
TGTGCCAGCAGTTACCTGGCGGGGGGCCAAGATACGCAGTATTTT
>TRBV6-5|TRBJ2-1|NA|TRBD2
CASSYRGTSPYNEQFF
TGTGCCAGCAGTTACAGGGGGACTAGTCCCTACAATGAGCAGTTCTTC
>TRBV6-4|TRBJ1-2|NA|TRBD1
CASSDGQGGSGYTF
TGTGCCAGCAGTGACGGACAGGGAGGGAGTGGCTACACCTTC
>TRBV10-1|TRBJ2-5|NA|NA
CASSEAGTAGETQYF
TGCGCCAGCAGTGAGGCCGGGACCGCGGGGGAGACCCAGTACTTC
>TRBV6-1|TRBJ1-2|once|TRBD1
CASSEIGQGYGYTF
TGTGCCAGCAGTGAAATCGGACAGGGATATGGCTACACCTTC